The 14 T cell receptor beta chains below all came from one sample that was sequenced in a study of read filtering for tumor transcriptome and immune sequencing. This library used 300 to 450 ng RNA and molecular barcoded adaptors spanning alpha/delta and beta/gamma chains. MiXCR, run by TCRdb on the reads, gives a single entry per CDR3 protein. The data contain roughly 67,000 distinct CDR3 sequences, around 19% of them singletons. Sequences were obtained from a population of CD138-negative cells sorted from bone marrow. The receptors originated from a donor aged 40 or over with multiple myeloma.

This clonotype was seen ten or more times. The J gene is TRBJ2-2, the V gene TRBV19; 9 bases are a match to TRBD1. Germline V gene data show CDR1 as LNHDA and CDR2 as SQIVND (reference sequence). This CDR3 contains 15 residues. J gave up 5 bases and V 5 bases, and 6 bases lay outside the gene matches. The CDR3 sequence: CASSLGQGWTGELFF. CDR3 DNA sequence: TGTGCCAGTAGTCTGGGACAGGGTTGGACCGGGGAGCTGTTTTTT.

This clonotype has ten or more counts. CDR3 residues: CSARDQGQGLSPLHF. The DNA of the CDR3 is TGCAGTGCTAGAGATCAGGGACAGGGACTTTCACCCCTCCACTTT. The chain combines TRBV20-1 with TRBJ1-6; TRBD1 agrees at 9 bases. CDR1 is DFQATT, CDR2 SNEGSKA, per germline (reference sequence). V gave up 0 bases and J gave up 9 bases; unmatched junction bases: 6. The CDR3 contains 15 residues.

This clonotype was found many times. The rearrangement joins TRBV20-1 to TRBJ2-7; D ambiguous. The CDR3 is made up of 11 amino acids. In germline, CDR1 is DFQATT, CDR2 SNEGSKA (reference sequence). Trimming removed 4 bases at V and 0 bases at J, with 4 bases between. Here the CDR3 DNA reads TGCAGTGCTATTGTCTCCTACGAGCAGTACTTC. Protein product: CSAIVSYEQYF.

This clonotype has just a few counts. V gene TRBV7-9 combines with J gene TRBJ2-7; D is unresolved. The V end was cut by 5 bases, the J end by 2 bases, with 7 bases between. The CDR3 is 12 amino acids. Per the germline V gene, CDR1 is SEHNR and CDR2 is FQNEAQ (reference sequence). The CDR3 DNA reads TGTGCCAGCAGCGGCACCACCTACGAGCAGTACTTC. Protein product: CASSGTTYEQYF. Full variable domain (outside the CDR3, taken from reference TRBV7-9 and TRBJ2-7): DTGVSQNPRHKITKRGQNVTFRCDPISEHNRLYWYRQTLGQGPEFLTYFQNEAQLEKSRLLSDRFSAERPKGSFSTLEIQRTEQGDSAMYLCASSGTTYEQYFGPGTRLTVT.

There are many counts of this clonotype. This rearrangement joins TRBV29-1 to TRBJ2-3; 7 bases are shared with TRBD1. CDR1 SQVTM and CDR2 ANQGSEA come from the germline V gene. CDR3 length: 13 residues. Trimming cost V 6 bases and J 2 bases; bases outside gene matches: 5. CDR3 protein: CSVQGPLTDTQYF. The CDR3 nucleotides read TGCAGCGTACAGGGGCCGCTCACAGATACGCAGTATTTT.

A remark on this clonotype: It is likely a read error: a sequence one base away is far more abundant. The genes are TRBV7-9 and TRBJ2-5; 8 bases align to TRBD2. This CDR3 contains 15 residues. Germline CDR1 SEHNR, CDR2 FQNEAQ (reference sequence). The CDR3 region has the DNA TGTGCCTGCAGCTTTCCCCGGGGGGGCTGGGAGACCCAGTACTTC. It specifies CACSFPRGGWETQYF.

This clonotype was counted a few times. The chain combines TRBV18 with TRBJ1-1, with unresolved D. The ends were cut back, 2 bases at V and 6 bases at J, with 7 bases in the middle. The CDR3 contains 12 residues. Germline CDR1 KGHSH, CDR2 LQKENI. As DNA, the CDR3 is TGTGCCAGCTCACCAGGGGAAGCTGAAGCTTTCTTT. This translates into CASSPGEAEAFF. Drawing the rest from reference TRBV18 and TRBJ1-1, the complete variable domain is NAGVMQNPRHLVRRRGQEARLRCSPMKGHSHVYWYRQLPEEGLKFMVYLQKENIIDESGMPKERFSAEFPKEGPSILRIQQVVRGDSAAYFCASSPGEAEAFFGQGTRLTVV.

The gene calls are TRBV20-1 and TRBJ2-5; 7 bases agree with TRBD1. The CDR3 contains 13 residues. V was pared by 1 base and J by 4 bases, with 3 bases of the junction left unmatched. Germline V lookup: CDR1 DFQATT, CDR2 SNEGSKA (reference sequence). CDR3 region: CSARVPGGETQYF. The DNA of the CDR3 is TGCAGTGCTAGAGTACCAGGGGGAGAGACCCAGTACTTC.

The table lists this clonotype with many counts. The rearrangement joins TRBV9 to TRBJ1-1; D is uncertain. Germline V gives CDR1 SGDLS, CDR2 YYNGEE. The CDR3 has 13 amino acids. Trimming removed 0 bases from V and 3 bases from J, with 6 bases in between. The CDR3 sequence is CASSVGQHTEAFF. DNA for the CDR3: TGTGCCAGCAGCGTAGGGCAGCACACTGAAGCTTTCTTT. The full variable domain, rest sourced from reference TRBV9 and TRBJ1-1, is DSGVTQTPKHLITATGQRVTLRCSPRSGDLSVYWYQQSLDQGLQFLIQYYNGEERAKGNILERFSAQQFPDLHSELNLSSLELGDSALYFCASSVGQHTEAFFGQGTRLTVV.

The chain couples TRBV7-3 to TRBJ2-7; D remains ambiguous. CDR1 and CDR2 (germline): SGHTA, FQGTGA. The CDR3 totals 15 residues. The germline V and J ends were trimmed by 5 bases and 3 bases, with 17 bases remaining between them. Here the CDR3 DNA reads TGTGCCAGCAGCCCTTTCGGTGGCCCTGGCTACGAGCAGTACTTC. This gives the protein CASSPFGGPGYEQYF.

This clonotype was seen at least ten times. The chain recombines TRBV7-9 with TRBJ2-7; 9 nucleotides line up with TRBD1. The germline V gene has CDR1 SEHNR and CDR2 FQNEAQ (reference sequence). The CDR3 sequence is 17 residues long. J gave up 0 bases and V 3 bases, and 9 bases lay outside the gene matches. The CDR3 region has the DNA TGTGCCAGCAGCTTCGGGGAAGGACAGGGGAGCTCCTACGAGCAGTACTTC. Translation gives CASSFGEGQGSSYEQYF.

In its sample, this clonotype was seen many times. The chain is built from TRBV10-1 and TRBJ2-5, with 8 bases matching TRBD1. Germline CDR1 and CDR2: WNHNN and SYGVQD (reference sequence). The length of the CDR3 is 14 residues. The V and J ends lost 6 bases and 1 base, in that order; junction bases with no gene match: 4. CDR3 residues: CASSNDRGQETQYF. CDR3 sequence (DNA): TGCGCCAGCAGCAATGACAGGGGCCAAGAGACCCAGTACTTC.

At least ten counts were recorded for this clonotype. The chain combines TRBV7-3 with TRBJ2-3; 8 bases map to TRBD1. The CDR3 extends over 15 amino acids. V lost 5 bases, J lost 4 bases, and 8 bases stayed unmatched. Germline CDR1 is SGHTA and CDR2 is FQGTGA. CDR3 residues: CASSATGQEPDTQYF. As DNA, the CDR3 is TGTGCCAGCAGCGCCACGGGACAGGAGCCAGATACGCAGTATTTT.

As regards this clonotype: This may be a read error, as it is one base from a much larger clone. The conserved phenylalanine or tryptophan normally closing the CDR3 is absent here, so this likely arose from a read error. The rearrangement uses TRBV10-2 and TRBJ2-5, with D maybe TRBD2 (6 bases). The V gene's germline CDR1 is WSHSY and CDR2 SAAADI. CDR3 length: 12 residues. V was clipped by 8 bases and J by 2 bases, with 9 bases between them. CDR3 amino acids: CASRGKQETQYS. The DNA of the CDR3 is TGCGCCAGCCGGGGGAAACAAGAGACCCAGTACTCC.